This section outlines one T cell receptor beta chain sequence together with its context. Its specific antigen is unknown. It has no much larger one-base neighbor in the sample; base qualities were not kept. Library preparation was by the immunoSEQ multiplex PCR assay. For TCR sequencing, RNA was extracted from every sample and reverse transcribed into cDNA to serve as template. SuperScript III was used to make first-strand cDNA, primed with a 2:1 mix of oligo-dT and random hexamers. A synthetic immune receptor repertoire was used to gauge amplification bias, and whatever bias remained was removed computationally. On the study's bioinformatics: Raw reads were preprocessed for error removal, and CDR3 was defined according to IMGT conventions as running from the conserved cysteine to phenylalanine. To get clonality, Shannon entropy was normalized by log2 of the number of productive unique TCRs and the result was subtracted from 1. Whether each scalp clone was CD4 or CD8 was inferred by checking scalp TCRbeta sequences against the CD4 and CD8 repertoires from sorted blood. TCRdb re-hosts the immuneACCESS table, in-frame sequences only. Its copies lack some clones; in the studies checked, an unresolved V gene accounts for under half of them, and the cause for the rest is not known. D and trimming were read from the DNA, whereas the V and J calls and clone size are those reported in that table. Present in this sample are fewer than 150,000 clones, 30% to 40% of which were seen just once. Approximately 3.3% of the sample is taken by the ten largest.

The CDR3 measures 13 amino acids from cysteine to phenylalanine. Here the CDR3 DNA is all that survives: 39 bases in frame from base 1. V is cut by 2 bases and J by 10 bases, and the space between the germline ends is 12 bases. Sequences MNHEY (CDR1) and SMNVEV (CDR2) are obtained from the germline V gene (reference sequence). Lesional scalp punch biopsies and peripheral blood were obtained from alopecia areata patients. PBMCs were isolated by density centrifugation and stained for CD3, CD4 and CD8, after which CD4+ and CD8+ T cells were sorted on a FACSAria. This entry belongs to a study of CD8+ T cells in alopecia areata (dated by TCRdb to between 2017 and 2018). Study-wide context: The treated patients, all with moderate-to-severe alopecia areata, were enrolled in an open-label pilot trial of oral tofacitinib given at 5 to 10 mg twice daily. Tofacitinib was given for 6 to 18 months, followed by 6 months of follow-up off drug to assess delayed response and recurrence. In both human patients and the C3H/HeJ mouse model, the study applied high-throughput TCRbeta sequencing to look at T cell clonal expansion in alopecia areata. On the human side, TCRbeta sequencing was run on scalp tissue and on sorted CD4+ and CD8+ peripheral blood T cells from healthy controls and from alopecia areata patients with either patchy or totalis/universalis disease. Patients on tofacitinib were biopsied at baseline and after 4 and 24 weeks of treatment, and several of the patients also had a later scalp biopsy. Scalp clonality was compared among normal scalp (n=4), patchy alopecia areata scalp (n=8), and alopecia totalis/universalis scalp (n=8). RNA came from the PAXgene miRNA kit for fixed scalp, the miRNeasy kit for PBMCs, and the RNeasy kit for mouse skin. immunoSEQ multiplex PCR using 35 Vbeta forward primers and 13 Jbeta reverse primers was used to amplify TCRbeta CDR3 regions.

Beyond this particular receptor, the publication reports: Shared TCR sequences between patients were less evident than in mice, which may be partly attributable to HLA diversity in the patient population. Resident alphabeta T cells in normal human skin are also sequenced, complicating scalp TCR repertoire analysis, unlike mouse skin dominated by gammadelta T cells. Compared with normal scalp, lesional scalp had higher clonality and more expanded CD8+ clones, particularly in alopecia totalis/universalis, a pattern that suggests antigenic drive.

The sequencing sample was made of CD4+ T cells sorted from blood. The TCR sequence derives from a human donor with alopecia areata. The chain links TRBV27 with TRBJ2-1; too little of a D gene remains to name it. CDR3 loop: CASSLNPQREQFF. Here is the DNA: TGTGCCAGCAGTTTAAACCCCCAGCGCGAGCAGTTCTTC.